This TCR beta chain originates from a study of siplizumab effects on memory and regulatory T cells. General study findings and limits: There appeared to be greater diversity in naive T cells than in memory cells, and naive T cells seemed major contributors to the alloresponse.

This CDR3 is 14 amino acids long. Germline CDR1 reads SNHLY; CDR2 reads FYNNEI. TCRdb's table, derived via immunoSEQ multiplex PCR, lists solely in-frame clones and lacks some. The sample records more than 85,000 clones, 75% to 95% being singletons. On this clone: Its antigen is not known.

This TCR came from a human donor in good health. Some clones in this sample may be carry-over from other donors' samples. The sequenced sample was CD4+ T cells sorted from blood. V gene TRBV2 combines with J gene TRBJ2-5; 10 bases line up with TRBD1. The CDR3 DNA reads TGTGCTACAGAGGGAGGACAGGGGGGAGAGACCCAGTACTTC. Protein product: CATEGGQGGETQYF.